These 14 T cell receptor beta chains originate from one sample sequenced in a study of Graves' ophthalmopathy and Graves' hyperthyroidism (dated by TCRdb to 2017 to 2018). Sequencing was carried out with an Illumina HiSeq 2000. For repertoire sequencing, TCR beta CDR3 regions were amplified from RNA transcripts. A first-round RT-PCR used HTBI primers with the Qiagen OneStep RT-PCR kit, followed by a second-round multiplex PCR, size selection and purification. TCRdb reanalyzed the raw reads on its own, using fastp at Q25 for trimming and MiXCR for clone calling, and kept in-frame beta chains. Each entry merges the rows of one CDR3 protein and shows their most common DNA and genes. The sample contains about 380,000 distinct CDR3 sequences, 15% to 17% of them found a single time. 5.5% to 7% of the sample is held by the ten biggest clonotypes. What was sequenced was peripheral blood. The source is a woman between 18 and 29 years old with stable Graves' hyperthyroidism. Donor details come from another sample of the same person, matched by shared clones.

The sample holds many counts of this clonotype. This rearrangement joins TRBV6-2 or TRBV6-3 to TRBJ1-2, with a possible D match to TRBD1 (6 bases). CDR1 is MNHEY, CDR2 SVGEGT, per germline. The CDR3 contains 14 residues. The germline V and J ends were trimmed by 2 bases and 5 bases, with 12 bases remaining between them. The CDR3 reads CASSYGGLRYGYTF. The DNA of the CDR3 is TGTGCCAGCAGTTACGGGGGGCTACGGTATGGCTACACCTTC.

Concerning this clonotype: A much larger clone lies a single base off, so this may be a read error. This chain uses TRBV11-2 with TRBJ1-3; D is ambiguous. Trimming pared 7 bases from V and 4 bases from J, leaving 8 bases between. Per germline, CDR1 SGHAT and CDR2 FQNNGV. CDR3 length: 12 amino acids. CDR3 DNA: TGTGCCAGCATCATACAGGGAAACACCATATATTTT. Protein: CASIIQGNTIYF.

The CDR3 reads CATSGKQTNTGELFF. The CDR3 DNA reads as TGTGCCACCAGTGGAAAACAAACGAACACCGGGGAGCTGTTTTTT. The chain combines TRBV24-1 with TRBJ2-2; D gene uncertain. V lost 5 bases and J 0 bases, leaving 9 bases between the germline ends. This CDR3 is 15 amino acids long. CDR1 and CDR2 from the germline V gene are KGHDR and SFDVKD.

Many counts were recorded for this clonotype. The chain combines TRBV24-1 with TRBJ2-2; D is unclear. The length of the CDR3 is 12 residues. V was clipped by 3 bases and J by 9 bases, with 7 bases between them. From germline, CDR1 is KGHDR and CDR2 SFDVKD. The CDR3 region has the DNA TGTGCCACCAGTGATGGTCCCCGGGAGCTGTTTTTT. This codes for CATSDGPRELFF.

There are many counts of this clonotype. CDR3 loop: CASSFYGGETQYF. CDR3 nucleotides: TGTGCCAGCAGCTTCTACGGTGGAGAGACCCAGTACTTC. V usage is TRBV12-3 or TRBV12-4 and J usage is TRBJ2-5; D not resolved. V lost 6 bases to trimming and J lost 4 bases, with 12 bases between them. CDR3 length equals 13 residues.

This clonotype was observed a handful of times. J is TRBJ1-1 and V is TRBV2; D not resolved. The germline V gene has CDR1 SNHLY and CDR2 FYNNEI. Trimming took off 2 bases at V and 5 bases at J, with 12 bases between the two ends. The CDR3 extends over 14 amino acids. CDR3 sequence: CASSEMGLRTEAFF. The CDR3 coding sequence is TGTGCCAGCAGTGAAATGGGGTTGAGGACTGAAGCTTTCTTT.

Comment on this clonotype: This may come from a read error, since a much larger clone is one base off. The chain is built from TRBV4-1 and TRBJ2-5; D not resolved. CDR3 size: 16 residues. Per the germline V gene, CDR1 is MGHRA and CDR2 is YSYEKL. The CDR3 is CASSQEIPPRRETRYF. The CDR3 DNA is TGCGCCAGCAGCCAAGAGATCCCCCCGAGAAGAGAGACCCGGTACTTC.

The table lists this clonotype with many counts. This chain connects TRBV19 to TRBJ2-5, with no clear D. The V end was cut by 5 bases, the J end by 0 bases, with 10 bases between. Germline-derived CDR1 and CDR2 are LNHDA and SQIVND (reference sequence). CDR3 length: 14 amino acids. The CDR3 DNA reads as TGTGCCAGTAGTGCTCGACTGTACCAAGAGACCCAGTACTTC. This encodes CASSARLYQETQYF.

The CDR3 nucleotides are TGTGCCACCGGTCGGGTCCGAGACTCTGAAGCTTTCTTT. Its translation is CATGRVRDSEAFF. J is TRBJ1-1 and V is TRBV6-1; D gene uncertain. Germline-derived CDR1 and CDR2 are MNHNS and SASEGT. Trimming left V 10 bases short and J 6 bases short, with 18 bases between. The CDR3 length is 13 residues.

This clonotype has a count of ten or more. This chain joins TRBV12-3 or TRBV12-4 and TRBJ1-1; D remains unclear. Trimming took off 7 bases at V and 6 bases at J, with 12 bases between the two ends. CDR3 length: 12 amino acids. The CDR3 loop is CASTPKGAEAFF. The CDR3 region has the DNA TGTGCCAGCACCCCGAAGGGCGCTGAAGCTTTCTTT.

This clonotype was picked up many times. The gene calls are TRBV12-3 or TRBV12-4 and TRBJ1-2; D call uncertain. The CDR3 is 16 amino acids. V gave up 3 bases and J gave up 1 base, with 15 bases separating them. CDR3 sequence (DNA): TGTGCCAGCAGTTTCCGTAGAGGCCCGGGTAACTATGGCTACACCTTC. Translated, it gives CASSFRRGPGNYGYTF.

This clonotype was observed at least ten times. This chain connects TRBV2 to TRBJ2-2; the D gene is possibly TRBD1 (6 bases). The CDR3 totals 20 residues. Germline loops: CDR1 SNHLY, CDR2 FYNNEI. Trimming cost V 5 bases and J 1 base, with 26 bases left between them. The CDR3 nucleotides read TGTGCCAGCAGTCAACCACTATCCTCCCGGACAGTCTGGAACACCGGGGAGCTGTTTTTT. It yields the protein CASSQPLSSRTVWNTGELFF.

This clonotype has only one observation. This chain connects TRBV5-1 to TRBJ1-5; D not resolved. This CDR3 is built from 11 residues. Germline V gives CDR1 SGHRS, CDR2 YFSETQ. Trimming stripped 4 bases from V and 15 bases from J, with 14 bases between. This CDR3 is CASSGEEHRHF. The CDR3 bases are TGCGCCAGCAGCGGGGAGGAACACCGGCATTTT.

The table lists this clonotype with a few counts. The chain combines TRBV29-1 with TRBJ1-5; no reliable D call. Germline CDR1 is SQVTM and CDR2 is ANQGSEA. V lost 6 bases, J lost 0 bases, and 12 bases lay in between. The CDR3 consists of 14 residues. The CDR3 region has the DNA TGCAGCGTCTCAACAGATTATAGCAATCAGCCCCAGCATTTT. Protein: CSVSTDYSNQPQHF.